The 9 T cell receptor beta chains below were found in one sample sequenced in a study of blood T cell repertoires in COVID-19. The protocol was immunoSEQ multiplex PCR, while the TCRdb copy is restricted to in-frame clones and leaves out a portion. This sample has more than 65,000 clones, with 82% found just once. The sequencing sample was made of peripheral blood. The receptors come from a woman of 80 years or more with acute or convalescent COVID-19.

This clone was seen only a few times. V and J are TRBV28 and TRBJ2-3, with 12 bases lining up with TRBD2. CDR3 length: 19 amino acids. The V segment lost 3 bases and the J segment 2 bases; nucleotides outside the gene matches: 12. Germline V gene sequence: CDR1 MDHEN, CDR2 SYDVKM. The CDR3, as DNA: TGTGCCAGCAGTTTCCTCCGATCTAGCGGGAGGGACCCCACAGATACGCAGTATTTT. Translated, it gives CASSFLRSSGRDPTDTQYF.

The chain has TRBV5-1 and TRBJ2-5; D unclear. CDR1 is SGHRS and CDR2 is YFSETQ in the germline V gene. V dropped 0 bases and J dropped 4 bases, with 10 bases sitting between them. CDR3 length equals 14 residues. The CDR3 sequence is CASSLESGRETQYF. CDR3 nucleotides: TGCGCCAGCAGCTTGGAGTCAGGCAGAGAGACCCAGTACTTC.

V gene TRBV5-1 combines with J gene TRBJ1-1; TRBD1 might be the D (6 bases). The CDR3 has 13 residues. The ends were cut back, 5 bases at V and 1 base at J, with 9 bases in the middle. Germline V gene sequence: CDR1 SGHRS, CDR2 YFSETQ. Here the CDR3 DNA reads TGCGCCAGCAGGCAGGGGCAGAACACTGAAGCTTTCTTT. Protein product: CASRQGQNTEAFF.

This clone has just one count. The chain links TRBV18 to TRBJ1-5; TRBD1 matches 10 bases. The CDR3 has 15 amino acids. The junction had 2 bases not matched to a gene; V was cut back by 4 bases and J by 2 bases. In germline, CDR1 is KGHSH, CDR2 LQKENI. DNA for the CDR3: TGTGCCAGCTCACGGACAGGGGGTGGCAATCAGCCCCAGCATTTT. Translation gives CASSRTGGGNQPQHF.

The chain combines TRBV11-2 with TRBJ2-3; 11 nucleotides line up with TRBD1. The length of the CDR3 is 17 residues. Trimming took 6 bases from V and 1 from J; bases not matched to a gene: 9. CDR1 and CDR2 (germline): SGHAT, FQNNGV. In nucleotides, the CDR3 is TGTGCCAGCAGTTCGGGACAGGGGGTTGTTGGCACAGATACGCAGTATTTT. Residues: CASSSGQGVVGTDTQYF.

The J gene is TRBJ2-4, the V gene TRBV5-1, with a tentative D call TRBD2 (5 bases). Between the trimmed V and J ends, which lost 0 bases and 2 bases, there was a span of 15 bases. Germline loops: CDR1 SGHRS, CDR2 YFSETQ. The CDR3 is 17 residues long. The CDR3 nucleotides read TGCGCCAGCAGCTTGGCAGAGGTCGGGAAGACCAAAAACATTCAGTACTTC. Its protein is CASSLAEVGKTKNIQYF.

Notes on this clone: The same CDR3 can be traced to other DNA sequences in this sample. The J gene is TRBJ2-7, the V gene TRBV9, with D tentatively TRBD1 (5 bases). The germline V gene encodes CDR1 SGDLS and CDR2 YYNGEE. This CDR3 region has 14 residues. V lost 0 bases to trimming and J lost 3 bases, with 10 bases between them. The CDR3 reads CASSVGQGRYEQYF. The CDR3 DNA is TGTGCCAGCAGCGTAGGTCAGGGCCGCTACGAGCAGTACTTC.

A remark on this clone: Different DNA sequences within this sample yield the same CDR3. The CDR3 region is CAWSRDRFNYGYTF. The CDR3 bases are TGTGCCTGGAGCCGGGACAGGTTTAACTATGGCTACACCTTC. The chain joins TRBV30 to TRBJ1-2, with 8 positions matching TRBD1. CDR1 is GTSNPN, CDR2 SVGIG, per germline (reference sequence). The CDR3 contains 14 residues. The V segment lost 3 bases and the J segment 1 base; nucleotides outside the gene matches: 4.

The J gene is TRBJ2-3, the V gene TRBV4-3; D is perhaps TRBD2 (7 bases). CDR1 LGHNA and CDR2 YSLEER come from the germline V gene. Trimming pared 1 base from V and 2 bases from J, leaving 13 bases between. This CDR3 has 16 amino acids. CDR3 sequence: CASSQGEGGLTDTQYF. CDR3 nucleotides: TGCGCCAGCAGCCAAGGGGAGGGGGGTCTCACAGATACGCAGTATTTT.